Listed below are T cell receptor beta chains from one sample, sequenced in a study of blood T cell repertoires in COVID-19. Profiling relied on immunoSEQ multiplex PCR, and the TCRdb table lists in-frame clones only, not all of them. Of roughly 68,000 clones listed, approximately 90% are singletons. The specimen was peripheral blood. These receptors were obtained from a woman aged 80 or older with active COVID-19. Each CDR3 is given with its conserved first and last residue. Fields, in order: clone size, D gene, J gene, V gene, CDR3 DNA, CDR3 protein. The D gene is left open where the match is weak. Expanded clones get a size class; other rows say once, few or many, or leave the size out.

NA	NA	TRBJ1-5	TRBV4-3	TGCGCCAGCAGCCAAGATAGAGGTCAGCCCCAGCATTTT	CASSQDRGQPQHF
NA	TRBD1	TRBJ1-2	TRBV18	TGTGCCAGCTCACCGAACCGACAGGGTGATGGCTACACCTTC	CASSPNRQGDGYTF
NA	NA	TRBJ2-1	TRBV3-1/TRBV3-2	TGTGCCAGCAGCCAAGATCTAAACCGGCGGAATGAGCAGTTCTTC	CASSQDLNRRNEQFF
NA	TRBD1	TRBJ1-2	TRBV2	TGTGCCAGCAGCGGGGACAGGGGAAAACATGGCTACACCTTC	CASSGDRGKHGYTF
NA	TRBD1	TRBJ1-1	TRBV6-5	TGTGCCAGCAGTTACTCGTCGGGACAGGGGCCTGAAGCTTTCTTT	CASSYSSGQGPEAFF
NA	TRBD2	TRBJ2-3	TRBV5-1	TGCGCCAGCAGCTTCCTAGCGGGAGGGCCGGATACGCAGTATTTT	CASSFLAGGPDTQYF
once	TRBD1	TRBJ2-1	TRBV12-3/TRBV12-4	TGTGCCAGCAGTCAGGGGACAGGGAGGCAGTTCTTC	CASSQGTGRQFF
NA	TRBD2	TRBJ2-5	TRBV7-2	TGTGCCAGCAGCTCCGGGACTAGCTGGGAGACCCAGTACTTC	CASSSGTSWETQYF
once	NA	TRBJ1-2	TRBV3-1/TRBV3-2	TGTGCCAGCAGCCAGCTGGGGGCCTCCGGCTACACCTTC	CASSQLGASGYTF
NA	TRBD1	TRBJ1-5	TRBV7-2	TGTGCCAGCAGTCCTACCGGGACAGGGGATCAGCCCCAGCATTTT	CASSPTGTGDQPQHF
NA	TRBD2	TRBJ2-1	TRBV29-1	TGCAGCGCCTCTAGCGGGAGGGGTGAGCAGTTCTTC	CSASSGRGEQFF
NA	NA	TRBJ2-2	TRBV19	TGTGCCAGTAGTAACCGGGACTCAACTGGGGAGCTGTTTTTT	CASSNRDSTGELFF
once	TRBD1	TRBJ1-6	TRBV7-3	TGTGCCAGCAGCCATACGCCCCCCCGGGACAGGGGGTTACCCCTCCACTTT	CASSHTPPRDRGLPLHF
NA	NA	TRBJ2-2	TRBV19	TGTGCCAGTAGTACAGGGGTCCCCGGGGAGCTGTTTTTT	CASSTGVPGELFF
NA	TRBD2	TRBJ2-3	TRBV3-1/TRBV3-2	TGTGCCAGCAGCCAACTAGCGGGAAGGTCCCCCTCAGATACGCAGTATTTT	CASSQLAGRSPSDTQYF
NA	NA	TRBJ2-3	TRBV7-9	TGTGCCAGCAGCCAAGCACAGGGAACCGGCGCAGATACGCAGTATTTT	CASSQAQGTGADTQYF
NA	TRBD2	TRBJ2-7	TRBV13	TGTGCCAGCAGCTTACGAGGTAGCGGGATATTCTACGAGCAGTACTTC	CASSLRGSGIFYEQYF
NA	TRBD2	TRBJ2-1	TRBV28	TGTGCCAGCCCCCCCAGCGGGAGGCCCAATGAGCAGTTCTTC	CASPPSGRPNEQFF
NA	NA	TRBJ1-1	TRBV9	TGTGCCAGCTCTCCCCCGGGGAACACTGAAGCTTTCTTT	CASSPPGNTEAFF
NA	NA	TRBJ1-4	TRBV5-6	TGTGCCAGCAGCCCAGGTGGTCGGGAGACTAATGAAAAACTGTTTTTT	CASSPGGRETNEKLFF
NA	NA	TRBJ1-2	TRBV9	TGTGCCAGCAGCCTAAACCGGGAGGGCGGGGGCTACACCTTC	CASSLNREGGGYTF
NA	NA	TRBJ1-1	TRBV30	TGTGCCTGGAGTCCCAGGGTTTCGACTGAAGCTTTCTTT	CAWSPRVSTEAFF
NA	NA	TRBJ2-3	TRBV27	TGTGCCAGCTCACACCTCCCAGATACGCAGTATTTT	CASSHLPDTQYF
NA	NA	TRBJ1-2	TRBV5-6	TGTGCCAGCAGCTTGGAGGGGGGGAACCGCTATGGCTACACCTTC	CASSLEGGNRYGYTF
NA	NA	TRBJ1-6	TRBV7-9	TGTGCCAGCAGCTCCTGGAAGGGAGGGGTAGAGGGGAATTCACCCCTCCACTTT	CASSSWKGGVEGNSPLHF
NA	NA	TRBJ2-3	TRBV9	TGTGCCAGCAGCGCCCTTGGGCAGCGGAACACAGATACGCAGTATTTT	CASSALGQRNTDTQYF
NA	TRBD2	TRBJ2-1	TRBV10-3	TGTGCCATCAGTCCTGGGGGTAGCGGGAGCCCAGGGAATGAGCAGTTCTTC	CAISPGGSGSPGNEQFF
NA	NA	TRBJ2-1	TRBV5-1	TGCGCCAGCAGCTTGGCCGCGGGCTATGAGCAGTTCTTC	CASSLAAGYEQFF
NA	NA	TRBJ1-1	TRBV27	TGTGCCAGTTCAACAGGGTTTAATGAAGCTTTCTTT	CASSTGFNEAFF
NA	NA	TRBJ2-7	TRBV5-1	TGCGCCAGCAGCTTGGGGGCAGGTGGGGAGCAGTACTTC	CASSLGAGGEQYF
NA	TRBD2	TRBJ2-3	TRBV4-3	TGCGCCAGCAGCCAGCGACTAGCGGGAGGTCCAGATACGCAGTATTTT	CASSQRLAGGPDTQYF
NA	NA	TRBJ2-3	TRBV5-1	TGCGCCAGCAGCTCCCGACAGGACACAGATACGCAGTATTTT	CASSSRQDTDTQYF
NA	NA	TRBJ1-1	TRBV13	TGTGCCAGCAGCTTAGGGGGTCTGAGGGCTTTCTTT	CASSLGGLRAFF
NA	TRBD1	TRBJ1-1	TRBV20-1	TGCAGTGCTAGACGGACAGGGCGGGCTTTCTTT	CSARRTGRAFF
NA	NA	TRBJ2-1	TRBV27	TGTGCCAGCAGTCTGTACAGGGACAATGAGCAGTTCTTC	CASSLYRDNEQFF
NA	NA	TRBJ2-5	TRBV7-9	TGTGCCAGCAGCTTAGCGCGGGGCCTAGGAAAGGAGACCCAGTACTTC	CASSLARGLGKETQYF
NA	NA	TRBJ2-1	TRBV28	TGTGCCAGCAAGGACTTTTACAATGAGCAGTTCTTC	CASKDFYNEQFF
NA	NA	TRBJ2-3	TRBV28	TGTGCCAGCAGTTTTCGGGAGTTTTATTTT	CASSFREFYF
NA	NA	TRBJ1-1	TRBV5-6	TGTGCCAGCAGCTTGTTCGGGAGGAACACTGAAGCTTTCTTT	CASSLFGRNTEAFF
NA	NA	TRBJ1-1	TRBV7-9	TGTGCCAGCAGCTTAGGTGAGGTTTTCATGAACACTGAAGCTTTCTTT	CASSLGEVFMNTEAFF
NA	TRBD1	TRBJ1-2	TRBV5-4	TGTGCCAGCAGCTTGGGATTACAGGGGATCGATGGGTTCGGTGGCTACACCTTC	CASSLGLQGIDGFGGYTF
NA	TRBD2	TRBJ2-5	TRBV20-1	TGCAGTGCTAGTCCTGGGACTAGCGACTCCACCCAGTACTTC	CSASPGTSDSTQYF
NA	TRBD2	TRBJ2-2	TRBV28	TGTGCCACCGGGACTAGGTCCGGCGGGGAGCTGTTTTTT	CATGTRSGGELFF
NA	NA	TRBJ2-7	TRBV11-1	TGTGCCAGCAGCCCGAGGGACACCGCCCCCTACGAGCAGTACTTC	CASSPRDTAPYEQYF
few	NA	TRBJ1-6	TRBV5-1	TGCGCCAGCCGGACGGGGGGGCATTCACCCCTCCACTTT	CASRTGGHSPLHF
NA	NA	TRBJ2-1	TRBV29-1	TGCAGCGTGGGGGCGCCCTACAATGAGCAGTTCTTC	CSVGAPYNEQFF
NA	NA	TRBJ2-7	TRBV19	TGTGCCAGTAGTACGACACAAAACTCGGAGCAGTACTTC	CASSTTQNSEQYF
NA	TRBD2	TRBJ2-1	TRBV11-2	TGTGCCAGCAGCCGACTAGCGCTCTCCTACAATGAGCAGTTCTTC	CASSRLALSYNEQFF